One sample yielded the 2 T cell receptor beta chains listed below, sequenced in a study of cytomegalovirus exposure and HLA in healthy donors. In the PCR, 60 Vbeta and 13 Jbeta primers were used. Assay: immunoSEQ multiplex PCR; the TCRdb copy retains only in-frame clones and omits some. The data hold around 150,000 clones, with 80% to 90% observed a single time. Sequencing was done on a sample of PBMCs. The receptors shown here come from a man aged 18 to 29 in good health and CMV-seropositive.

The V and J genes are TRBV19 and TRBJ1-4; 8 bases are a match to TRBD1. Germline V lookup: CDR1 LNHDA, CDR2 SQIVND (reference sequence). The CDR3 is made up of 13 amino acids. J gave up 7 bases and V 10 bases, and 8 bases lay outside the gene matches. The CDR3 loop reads CATRTGSGEKLFF. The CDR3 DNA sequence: TGTGCCACAAGGACAGGGAGCGGTGAAAAACTGTTTTTT.

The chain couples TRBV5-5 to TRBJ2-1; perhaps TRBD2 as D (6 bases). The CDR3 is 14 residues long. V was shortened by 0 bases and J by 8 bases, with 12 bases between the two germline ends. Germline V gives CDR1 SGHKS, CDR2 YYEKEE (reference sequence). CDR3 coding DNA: TGTGCCAGCAGCTTGGAAGGTAGCGGCGATGAGCAGTTCTTC. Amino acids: CASSLEGSGDEQFF.